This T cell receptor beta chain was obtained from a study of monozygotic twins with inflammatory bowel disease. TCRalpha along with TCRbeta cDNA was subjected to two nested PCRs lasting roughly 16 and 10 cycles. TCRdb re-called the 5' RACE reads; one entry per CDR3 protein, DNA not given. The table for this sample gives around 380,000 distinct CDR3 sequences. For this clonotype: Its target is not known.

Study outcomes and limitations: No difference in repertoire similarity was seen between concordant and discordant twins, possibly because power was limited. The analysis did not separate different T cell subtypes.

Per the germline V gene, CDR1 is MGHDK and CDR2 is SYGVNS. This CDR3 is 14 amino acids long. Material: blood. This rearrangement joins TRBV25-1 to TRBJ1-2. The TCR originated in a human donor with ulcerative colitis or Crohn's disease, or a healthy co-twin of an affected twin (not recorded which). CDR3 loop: CARTQGPPAYGYTF.